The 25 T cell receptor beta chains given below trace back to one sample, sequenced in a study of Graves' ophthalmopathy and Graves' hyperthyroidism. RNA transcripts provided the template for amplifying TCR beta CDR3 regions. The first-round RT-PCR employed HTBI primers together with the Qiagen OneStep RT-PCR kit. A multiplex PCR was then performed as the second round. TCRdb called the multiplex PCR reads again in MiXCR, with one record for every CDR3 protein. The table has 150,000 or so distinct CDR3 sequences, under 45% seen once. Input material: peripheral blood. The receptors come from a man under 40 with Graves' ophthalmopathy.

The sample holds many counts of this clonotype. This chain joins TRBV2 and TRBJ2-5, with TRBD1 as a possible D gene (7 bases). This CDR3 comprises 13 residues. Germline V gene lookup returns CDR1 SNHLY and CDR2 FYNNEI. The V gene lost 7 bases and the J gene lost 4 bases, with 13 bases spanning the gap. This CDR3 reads CASTRQGGETQYF. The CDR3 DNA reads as TGTGCCAGCACTCGCCAGGGGGGAGAGACCCAGTACTTC.

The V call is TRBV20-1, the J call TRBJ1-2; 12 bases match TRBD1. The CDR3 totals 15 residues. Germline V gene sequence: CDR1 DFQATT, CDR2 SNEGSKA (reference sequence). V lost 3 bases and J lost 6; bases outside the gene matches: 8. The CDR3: CSASSLGQGADGYTF. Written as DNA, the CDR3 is TGCAGTGCTAGCTCCTTGGGACAGGGGGCAGATGGCTACACCTTC.

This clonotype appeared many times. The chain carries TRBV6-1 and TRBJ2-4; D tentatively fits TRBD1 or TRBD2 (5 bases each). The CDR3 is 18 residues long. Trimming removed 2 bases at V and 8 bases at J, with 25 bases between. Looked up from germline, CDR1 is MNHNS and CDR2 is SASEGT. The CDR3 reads CASSELGVGQGSKDIQYF. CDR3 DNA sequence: TGTGCCAGCAGTGAATTGGGGGTGGGTCAGGGCTCAAAAGACATTCAGTACTTC.

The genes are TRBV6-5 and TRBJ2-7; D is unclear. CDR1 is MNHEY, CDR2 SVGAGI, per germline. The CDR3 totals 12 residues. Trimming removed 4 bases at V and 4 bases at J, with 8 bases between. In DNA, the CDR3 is TGTGCCAGCAGTTCCTATAAGTACGAGCAGTACTTC. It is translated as CASSSYKYEQYF.

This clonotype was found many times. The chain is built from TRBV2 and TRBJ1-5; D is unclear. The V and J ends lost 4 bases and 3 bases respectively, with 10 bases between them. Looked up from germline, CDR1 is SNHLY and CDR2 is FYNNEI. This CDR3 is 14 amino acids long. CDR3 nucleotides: TGTGCCAGCAGTGCCACAAGCCTCAATCAGCCCCAGCATTTT. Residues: CASSATSLNQPQHF.

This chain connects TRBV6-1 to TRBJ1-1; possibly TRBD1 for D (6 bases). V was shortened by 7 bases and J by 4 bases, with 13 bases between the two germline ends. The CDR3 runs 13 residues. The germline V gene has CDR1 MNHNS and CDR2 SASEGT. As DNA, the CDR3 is TGTGCCAGCACCCCGACAGGCCTCACTGAAGCTTTCTTT. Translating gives CASTPTGLTEAFF.

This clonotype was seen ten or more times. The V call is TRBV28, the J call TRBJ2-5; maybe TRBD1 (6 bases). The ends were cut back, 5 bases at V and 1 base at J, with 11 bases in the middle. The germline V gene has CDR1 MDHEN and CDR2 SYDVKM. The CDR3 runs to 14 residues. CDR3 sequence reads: CASSTGQPQETQYF. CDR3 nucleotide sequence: TGTGCCAGCAGTACAGGACAGCCCCAAGAGACCCAGTACTTC.

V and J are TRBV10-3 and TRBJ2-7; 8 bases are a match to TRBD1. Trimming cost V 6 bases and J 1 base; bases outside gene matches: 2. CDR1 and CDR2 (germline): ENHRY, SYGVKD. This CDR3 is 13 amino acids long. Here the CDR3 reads CAIRQGVSYEQYF. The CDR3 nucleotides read TGTGCCATCAGACAGGGGGTGTCCTACGAGCAGTACTTC.

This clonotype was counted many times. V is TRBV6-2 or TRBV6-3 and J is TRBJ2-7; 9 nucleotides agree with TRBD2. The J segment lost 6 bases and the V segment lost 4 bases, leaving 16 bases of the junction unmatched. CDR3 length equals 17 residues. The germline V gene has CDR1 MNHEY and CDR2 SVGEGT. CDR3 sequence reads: CASSSASGKTLASEQYF. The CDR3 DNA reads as TGTGCCAGCAGTTCTGCTAGCGGGAAGACCCTAGCCTCCGAGCAGTACTTC.

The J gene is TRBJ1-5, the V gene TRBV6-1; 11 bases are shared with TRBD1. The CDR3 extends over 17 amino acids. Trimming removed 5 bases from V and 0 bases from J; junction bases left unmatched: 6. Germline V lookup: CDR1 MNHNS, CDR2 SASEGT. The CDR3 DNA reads TGTGCCAGCAGTCCTGGGACAGGGGGATATAGCAATCAGCCCCAGCATTTT. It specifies CASSPGTGGYSNQPQHF.

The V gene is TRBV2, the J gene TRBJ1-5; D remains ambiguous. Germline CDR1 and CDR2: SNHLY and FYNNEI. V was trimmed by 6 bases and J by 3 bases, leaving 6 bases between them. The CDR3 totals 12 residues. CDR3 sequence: CASSQANQPQHF. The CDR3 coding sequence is TGTGCCAGCAGCCAGGCCAATCAGCCCCAGCATTTT.

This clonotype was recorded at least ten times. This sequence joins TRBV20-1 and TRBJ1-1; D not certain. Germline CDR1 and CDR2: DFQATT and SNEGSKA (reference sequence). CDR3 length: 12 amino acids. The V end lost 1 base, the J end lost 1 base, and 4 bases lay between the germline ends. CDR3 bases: TGCAGTGCTAGAGTTTCGAACACTGAAGCTTTCTTT. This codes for CSARVSNTEAFF.

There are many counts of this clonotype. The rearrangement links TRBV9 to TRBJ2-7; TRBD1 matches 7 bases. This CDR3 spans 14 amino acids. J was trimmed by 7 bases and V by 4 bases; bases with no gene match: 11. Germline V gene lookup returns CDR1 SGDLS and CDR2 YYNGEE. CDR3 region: CASSSRQGPKEQYF. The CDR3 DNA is TGTGCCAGCAGCTCAAGACAGGGCCCTAAGGAGCAGTACTTC.

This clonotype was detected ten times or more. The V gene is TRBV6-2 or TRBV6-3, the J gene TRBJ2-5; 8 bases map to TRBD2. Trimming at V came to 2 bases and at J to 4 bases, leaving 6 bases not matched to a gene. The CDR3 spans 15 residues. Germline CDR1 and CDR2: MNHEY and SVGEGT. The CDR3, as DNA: TGTGCCAGCAGTTACGAGCTAGCGGGTAGAGAGACCCAGTACTTC. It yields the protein CASSYELAGRETQYF.

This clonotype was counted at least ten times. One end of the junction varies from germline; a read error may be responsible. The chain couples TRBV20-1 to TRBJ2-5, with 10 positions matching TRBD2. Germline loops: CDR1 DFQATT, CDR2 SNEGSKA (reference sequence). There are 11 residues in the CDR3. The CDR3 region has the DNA TGCAGTGCTTCAGGCGGGGGACTAGCGCACTTC. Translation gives CSASGGGLAHF.

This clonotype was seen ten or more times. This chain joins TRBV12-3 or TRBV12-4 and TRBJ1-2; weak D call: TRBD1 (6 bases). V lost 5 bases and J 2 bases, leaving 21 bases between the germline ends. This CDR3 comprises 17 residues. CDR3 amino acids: CASSLLPPSRGNYGYTF. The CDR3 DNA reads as TGTGCCAGCAGTCTGCTACCCCCTTCCAGGGGAAACTATGGCTACACCTTC.

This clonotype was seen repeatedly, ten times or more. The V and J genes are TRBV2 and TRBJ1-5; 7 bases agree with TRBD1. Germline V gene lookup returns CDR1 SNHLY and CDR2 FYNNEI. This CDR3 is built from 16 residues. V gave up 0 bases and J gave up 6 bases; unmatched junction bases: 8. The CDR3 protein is CASSEALAGGGQPQHF. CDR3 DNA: TGTGCCAGCAGTGAAGCGCTTGCAGGGGGGGGTCAGCCCCAGCATTTT. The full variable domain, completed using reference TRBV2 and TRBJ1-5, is EPEVTQTPSHQVTQMGQEVILRCVPISNHLYFYWYRQILGQKVEFLVSFYNNEISEKSEIFDDQFSVERPDGSNFTLKIRSTKLEDSAMYFCASSEALAGGGQPQHFGDGTRLSIL.

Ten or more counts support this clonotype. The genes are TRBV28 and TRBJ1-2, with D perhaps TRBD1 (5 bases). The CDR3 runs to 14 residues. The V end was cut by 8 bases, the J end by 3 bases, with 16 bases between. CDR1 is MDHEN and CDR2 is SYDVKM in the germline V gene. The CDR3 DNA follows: TGTGCCAGCCAGGGAGGAACTCTAGACTATGGCTACACCTTC. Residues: CASQGGTLDYGYTF.

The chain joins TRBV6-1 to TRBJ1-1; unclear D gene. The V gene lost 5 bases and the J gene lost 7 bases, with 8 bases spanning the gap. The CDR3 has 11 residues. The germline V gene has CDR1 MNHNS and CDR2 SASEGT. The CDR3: CASSKGLEAFF. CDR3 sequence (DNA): TGTGCCAGCAGTAAAGGACTTGAAGCTTTCTTT.

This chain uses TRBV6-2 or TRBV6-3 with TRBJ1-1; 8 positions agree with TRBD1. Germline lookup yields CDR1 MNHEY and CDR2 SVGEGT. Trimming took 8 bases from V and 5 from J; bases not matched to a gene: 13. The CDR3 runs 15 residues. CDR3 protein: CASGPGQVIQTEAFF. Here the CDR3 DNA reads TGTGCCAGCGGACCGGGACAGGTAATACAAACTGAAGCTTTCTTT.

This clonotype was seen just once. Here the CDR3 reads CSVETGLNAYEQYF. The CDR3 DNA follows: TGCAGCGTTGAAACGGGACTTAATGCCTACGAGCAGTACTTC. The genes are TRBV29-1 and TRBJ2-7; tentative D call: TRBD2 (6 bases). This CDR3 has 14 amino acids. Germline values: CDR1 SQVTM, CDR2 ANQGSEA. V lost 2 bases to trimming and J lost 2 bases, with 13 bases between them.

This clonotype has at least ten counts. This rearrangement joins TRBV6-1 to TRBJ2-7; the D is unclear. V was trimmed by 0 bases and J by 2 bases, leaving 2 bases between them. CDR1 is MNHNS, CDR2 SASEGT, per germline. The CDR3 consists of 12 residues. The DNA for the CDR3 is TGTGCCAGCAGTGAAGCAACCTACGAGCAGTACTTC. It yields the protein CASSEATYEQYF.

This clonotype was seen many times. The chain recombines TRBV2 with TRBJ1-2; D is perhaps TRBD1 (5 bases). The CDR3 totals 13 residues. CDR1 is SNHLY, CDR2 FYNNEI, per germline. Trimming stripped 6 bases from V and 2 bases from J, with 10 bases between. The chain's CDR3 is CASRTWGNYGYTF. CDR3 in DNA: TGTGCCAGCAGGACCTGGGGGAACTATGGCTACACCTTC.

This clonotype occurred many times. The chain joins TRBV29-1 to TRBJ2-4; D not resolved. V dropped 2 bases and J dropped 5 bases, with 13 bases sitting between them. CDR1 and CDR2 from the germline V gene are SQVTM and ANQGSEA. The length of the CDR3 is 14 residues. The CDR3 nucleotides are TGCAGCGTTGAAACTTCCGAGACTCAAAACATTCAGTACTTC. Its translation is CSVETSETQNIQYF.

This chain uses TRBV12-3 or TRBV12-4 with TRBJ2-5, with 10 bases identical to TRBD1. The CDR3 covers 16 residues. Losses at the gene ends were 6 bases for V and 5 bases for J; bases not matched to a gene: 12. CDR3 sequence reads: CASSLGGTGDWETQYF. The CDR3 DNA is TGTGCCAGCAGCCTAGGAGGGACAGGGGATTGGGAGACCCAGTACTTC.